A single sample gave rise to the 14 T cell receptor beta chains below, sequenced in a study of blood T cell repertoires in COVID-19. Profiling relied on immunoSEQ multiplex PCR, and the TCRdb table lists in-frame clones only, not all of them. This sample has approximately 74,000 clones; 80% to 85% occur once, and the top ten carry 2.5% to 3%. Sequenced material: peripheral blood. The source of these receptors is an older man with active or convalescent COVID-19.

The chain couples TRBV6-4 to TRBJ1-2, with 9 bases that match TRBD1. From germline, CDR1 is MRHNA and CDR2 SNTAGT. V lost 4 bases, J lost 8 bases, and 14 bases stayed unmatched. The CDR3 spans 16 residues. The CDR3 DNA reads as TGTGCCAGCAGTGCCGAATCGGACAGGGGAATTAAGGGCTACACCTTC. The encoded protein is CASSAESDRGIKGYTF.

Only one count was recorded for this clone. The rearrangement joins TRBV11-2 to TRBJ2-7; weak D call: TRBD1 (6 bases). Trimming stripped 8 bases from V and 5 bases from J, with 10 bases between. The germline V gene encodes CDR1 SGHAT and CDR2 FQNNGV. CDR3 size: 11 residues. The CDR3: CASGQLHEQYF. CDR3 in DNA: TGTGCCAGCGGACAGCTTCACGAGCAGTACTTC. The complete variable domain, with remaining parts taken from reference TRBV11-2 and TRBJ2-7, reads EAGVAQSPRYKIIEKRQSVAFWCNPISGHATLYWYQQILGQGPKLLIQFQNNGVVDDSQLPKDRFSAERLKGVDSTLKIQPAKLEDSAVYLCASGQLHEQYFGPGTRLTVT.

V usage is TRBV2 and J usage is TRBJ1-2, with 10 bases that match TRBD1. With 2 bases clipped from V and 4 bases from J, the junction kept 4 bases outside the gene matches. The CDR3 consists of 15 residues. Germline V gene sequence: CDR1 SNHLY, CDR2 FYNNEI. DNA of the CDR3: TGTGCCAGCAGTGAATCGAGGACAGGGGGCTATGGCTACACCTTC. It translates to CASSESRTGGYGYTF. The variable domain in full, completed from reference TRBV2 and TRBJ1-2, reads EPEVTQTPSHQVTQMGQEVILRCVPISNHLYFYWYRQILGQKVEFLVSFYNNEISEKSEIFDDQFSVERPDGSNFTLKIRSTKLEDSAMYFCASSESRTGGYGYTFGSGTRLTVV.

The CDR3 region has the DNA TGTGCCAGCAGCTTACGTTCTATTCGGGATACGCAGTATTTT. This translates into CASSLRSIRDTQYF. This chain joins TRBV7-9 and TRBJ2-3; D not certain. The CDR3 has 14 residues. Between the trimmed V and J ends, which lost 2 bases and 6 bases, there was a span of 12 bases. The germline V gene encodes CDR1 SEHNR and CDR2 FQNEAQ (reference sequence).

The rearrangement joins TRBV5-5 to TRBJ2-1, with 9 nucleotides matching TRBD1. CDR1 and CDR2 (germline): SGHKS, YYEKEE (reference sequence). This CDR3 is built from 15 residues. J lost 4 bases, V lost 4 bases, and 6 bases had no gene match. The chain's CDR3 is CASSRGQGNYNEQFF. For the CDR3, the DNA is TGTGCCAGCAGCCGGGGACAGGGAAATTACAATGAGCAGTTCTTC.

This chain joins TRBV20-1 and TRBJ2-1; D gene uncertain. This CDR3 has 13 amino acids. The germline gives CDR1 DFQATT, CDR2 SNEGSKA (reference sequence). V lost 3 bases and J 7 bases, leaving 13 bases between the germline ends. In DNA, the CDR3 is TGCAGTGCTAGTCTCCCCCTGCGGAATGAGCAGTTCTTC. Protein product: CSASLPLRNEQFF.

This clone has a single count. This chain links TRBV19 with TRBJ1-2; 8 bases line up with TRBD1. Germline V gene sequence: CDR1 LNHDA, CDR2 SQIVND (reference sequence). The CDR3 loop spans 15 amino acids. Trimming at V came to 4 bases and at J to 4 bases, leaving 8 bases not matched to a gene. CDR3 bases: TGTGCCAGTAGTAACGACCGACAGGGGACCTATGGCTACACCTTC. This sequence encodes CASSNDRQGTYGYTF.

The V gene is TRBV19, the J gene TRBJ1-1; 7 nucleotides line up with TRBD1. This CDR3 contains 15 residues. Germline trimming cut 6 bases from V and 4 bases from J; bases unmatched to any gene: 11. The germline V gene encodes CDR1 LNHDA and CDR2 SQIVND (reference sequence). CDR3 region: CASRNAGTEGTEAFF. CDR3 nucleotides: TGTGCCAGTAGAAACGCCGGGACAGAGGGCACTGAAGCTTTCTTT.

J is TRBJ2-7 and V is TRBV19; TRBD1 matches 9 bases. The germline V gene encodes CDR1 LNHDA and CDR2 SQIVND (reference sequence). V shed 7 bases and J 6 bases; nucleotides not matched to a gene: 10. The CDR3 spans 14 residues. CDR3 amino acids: CASTRSPGQGEQYF. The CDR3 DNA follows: TGTGCCAGTACCCGATCACCGGGACAGGGCGAGCAGTACTTC.

This CDR3 reads CASSPGTTRRGETQYF. The DNA of the CDR3 is TGTGCCAGCAGCCCAGGTACAACTAGACGCGGAGAGACCCAGTACTTC. The chain links TRBV11-3 to TRBJ2-5; D is perhaps TRBD2 (5 bases). Trimming left V 5 bases short and J 4 bases short, with 20 bases between. Germline CDR1 and CDR2: SGHNT and YENEEA. The CDR3 runs 16 residues.

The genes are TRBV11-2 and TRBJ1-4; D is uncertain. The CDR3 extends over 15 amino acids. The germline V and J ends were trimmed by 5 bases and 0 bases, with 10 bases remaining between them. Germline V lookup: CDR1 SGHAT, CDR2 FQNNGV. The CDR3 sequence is CASSPSGATNEKLFF. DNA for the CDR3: TGTGCCAGCAGCCCCTCGGGAGCAACTAATGAAAAACTGTTTTTT.

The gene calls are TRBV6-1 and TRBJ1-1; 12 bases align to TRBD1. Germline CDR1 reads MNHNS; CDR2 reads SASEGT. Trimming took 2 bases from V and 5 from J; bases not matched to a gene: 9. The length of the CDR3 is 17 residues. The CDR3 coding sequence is TGTGCCAGCAGTGAACCTGGGACAGGGGGCGCTGGAACTGAAGCTTTCTTT. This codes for CASSEPGTGGAGTEAFF.

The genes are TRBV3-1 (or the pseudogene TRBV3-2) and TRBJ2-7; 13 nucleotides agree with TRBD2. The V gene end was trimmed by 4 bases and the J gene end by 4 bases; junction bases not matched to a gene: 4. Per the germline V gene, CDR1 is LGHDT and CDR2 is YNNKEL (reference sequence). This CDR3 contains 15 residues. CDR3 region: CASSPRTSGSYEQYF. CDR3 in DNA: TGTGCCAGCAGCCCGAGGACTAGCGGGAGTTACGAGCAGTACTTC.

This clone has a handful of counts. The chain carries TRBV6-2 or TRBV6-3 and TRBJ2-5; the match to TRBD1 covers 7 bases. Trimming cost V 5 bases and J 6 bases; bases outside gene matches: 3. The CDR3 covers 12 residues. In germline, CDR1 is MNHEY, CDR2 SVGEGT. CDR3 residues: CASSRDSKTQYF. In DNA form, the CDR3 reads TGTGCCAGCAGTCGGGACAGCAAGACCCAGTACTTC.